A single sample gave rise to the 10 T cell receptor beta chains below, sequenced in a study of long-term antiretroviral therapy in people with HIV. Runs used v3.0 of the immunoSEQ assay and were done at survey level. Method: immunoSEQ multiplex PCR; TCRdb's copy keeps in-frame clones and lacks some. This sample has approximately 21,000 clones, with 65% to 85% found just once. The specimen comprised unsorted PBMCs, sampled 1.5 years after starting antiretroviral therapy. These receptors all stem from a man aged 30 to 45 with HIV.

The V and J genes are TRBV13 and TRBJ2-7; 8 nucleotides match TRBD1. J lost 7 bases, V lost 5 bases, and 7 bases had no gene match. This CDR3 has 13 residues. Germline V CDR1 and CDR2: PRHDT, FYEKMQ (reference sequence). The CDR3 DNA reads TGTGCCAGCAGCGTCAGGGGGCCTGAGGAGCAGTACTTC. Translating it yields CASSVRGPEEQYF.

CDR3: CAWSVLAVSWGYTF. The DNA of the CDR3 is TGTGCCTGGAGTGTATTGGCAGTCAGTTGGGGCTACACCTTC. This chain links TRBV30 with TRBJ1-2; D call uncertain. The germline CDR1 and CDR2 sequences are GTSNPN and SVGIG (reference sequence). V was trimmed by 0 bases and J by 8 bases, leaving 16 bases between them. CDR3 length: 14 amino acids.

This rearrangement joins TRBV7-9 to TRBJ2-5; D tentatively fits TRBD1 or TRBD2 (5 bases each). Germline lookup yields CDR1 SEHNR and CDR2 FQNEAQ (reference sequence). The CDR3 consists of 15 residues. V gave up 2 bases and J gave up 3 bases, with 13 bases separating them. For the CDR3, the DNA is TGTGCCAGCAGCTTACGTGGGACGTCGGAAGAGACCCAGTACTTC. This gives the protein CASSLRGTSEETQYF.

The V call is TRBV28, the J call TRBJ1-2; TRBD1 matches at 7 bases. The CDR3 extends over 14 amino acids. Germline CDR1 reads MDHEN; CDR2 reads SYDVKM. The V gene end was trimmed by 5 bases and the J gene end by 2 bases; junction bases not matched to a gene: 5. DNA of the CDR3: TGTGCCAGCAGTACCCCGACAGGGAACTATGGCTACACCTTC. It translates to CASSTPTGNYGYTF.

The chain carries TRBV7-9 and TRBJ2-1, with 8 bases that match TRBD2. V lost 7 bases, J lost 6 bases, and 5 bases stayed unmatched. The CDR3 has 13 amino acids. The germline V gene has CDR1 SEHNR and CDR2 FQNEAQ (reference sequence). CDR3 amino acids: CASNPGGGNEQFF. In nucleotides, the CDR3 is TGTGCCAGCAACCCGGGGGGGGGCAATGAGCAGTTCTTC.

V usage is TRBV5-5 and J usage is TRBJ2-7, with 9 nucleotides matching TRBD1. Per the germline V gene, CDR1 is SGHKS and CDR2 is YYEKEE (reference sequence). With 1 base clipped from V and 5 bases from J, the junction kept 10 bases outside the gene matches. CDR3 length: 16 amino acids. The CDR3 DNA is TGTGCCAGCAGCTTGTTTGTGGGACAGGGAAAGAACGAGCAGTACTTC. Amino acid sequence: CASSLFVGQGKNEQYF.

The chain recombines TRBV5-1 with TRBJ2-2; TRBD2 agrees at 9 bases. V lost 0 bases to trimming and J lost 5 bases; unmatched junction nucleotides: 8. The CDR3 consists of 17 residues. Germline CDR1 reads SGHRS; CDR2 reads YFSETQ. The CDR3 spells CASSLAGAGGLTGELFF. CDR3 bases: TGCGCCAGCAGCTTGGCCGGAGCGGGAGGTTTGACCGGGGAGCTGTTTTTT.

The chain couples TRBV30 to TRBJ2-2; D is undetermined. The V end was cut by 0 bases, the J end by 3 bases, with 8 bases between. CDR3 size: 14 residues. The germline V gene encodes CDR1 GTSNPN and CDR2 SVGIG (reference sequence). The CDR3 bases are TGTGCCTGGAGTGTAAATGTGCACACCGGGGAGCTGTTTTTT. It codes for CAWSVNVHTGELFF.

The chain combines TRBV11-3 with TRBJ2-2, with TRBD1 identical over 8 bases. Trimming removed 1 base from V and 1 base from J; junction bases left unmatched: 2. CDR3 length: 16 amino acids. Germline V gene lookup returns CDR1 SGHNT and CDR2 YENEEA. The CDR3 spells CASSLGGTGNTGELFF. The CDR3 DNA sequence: TGTGCCAGCAGCTTAGGAGGGACAGGGAACACCGGGGAGCTGTTTTTT.

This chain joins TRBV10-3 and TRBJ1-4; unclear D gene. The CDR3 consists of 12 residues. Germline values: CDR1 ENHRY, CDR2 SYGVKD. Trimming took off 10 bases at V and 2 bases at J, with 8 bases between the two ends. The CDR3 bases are TGTGCCACCCAGGCTACTAATGAAAAACTGTTTTTT. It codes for CATQATNEKLFF.